A single sample is the source of the 15 T cell receptor beta chains below, sequenced in a study of blood T cell repertoires in COVID-19. TCRdb's table, derived via immunoSEQ multiplex PCR, lists solely in-frame clones and lacks some. This table has around 160,000 clones, about four fifths appearing once. The sequenced sample consisted of PBMCs or T cells enriched from blood (not recorded which). These receptors came from a woman aged 55 to 70 who had recovered from COVID-19.

The CDR3 loop reads CASSPQGINEKLFF. The DNA for the CDR3 is TGTGCCAGCTCACCACAGGGGATTAATGAAAAACTGTTTTTT. This chain connects TRBV18 to TRBJ1-4; D perhaps matches TRBD1 (5 bases). V lost 1 base and J 4 bases, leaving 7 bases between the germline ends. The CDR3 extends over 14 amino acids. Germline CDR1 reads KGHSH; CDR2 reads LQKENI.

CDR3 residues: CATSARSGAPSYEQYF. In nucleotides, the CDR3 is TGTGCCACCAGTGCGAGGAGTGGCGCACCCTCCTACGAGCAGTACTTC. This chain links TRBV24-1 with TRBJ2-7; D remains unclear. From germline, CDR1 is KGHDR and CDR2 SFDVKD. The CDR3 runs to 16 residues. The ends were cut back, 5 bases at V and 0 bases at J, with 16 bases in the middle.

The chain uses TRBV4-1 and TRBJ1-5; D remains ambiguous. CDR1 is MGHRA and CDR2 is YSYEKL in the germline V gene. The V and J ends lost 0 bases and 7 bases respectively, with 16 bases between them. The CDR3 is 16 residues long. CDR3 nucleotides: TGCGCCAGCAGCCAAGACCCCGACTTGGGTAGACAGCCCCAGCATTTT. It is translated as CASSQDPDLGRQPQHF.

This clone was observed a few times. The J gene is TRBJ2-5, the V gene TRBV6-5; TRBD2 matches at 8 bases. With V trimmed by 8 bases and J by 6 bases, 11 bases remained unmatched. Looked up from germline, CDR1 is MNHEY and CDR2 is SVGAGI. The CDR3 covers 14 residues. Written as DNA, the CDR3 is TGTGCCAGCGAACCGGGGGGGAGTTCTAAGACCCAGTACTTC. Amino acid sequence: CASEPGGSSKTQYF.

V is TRBV18 and J is TRBJ2-6, with 9 bases lining up with TRBD1. The CDR3 totals 18 residues. From germline, CDR1 is KGHSH and CDR2 LQKENI. Unmatched junction bases numbered 9, after V lost 6 bases and J lost 0 bases. DNA of the CDR3: TGTGCCAGCTCGCCTGGGACAGGGCCAGGCTCTGGGGCCAACGTCCTGACTTTC. Translated: CASSPGTGPGSGANVLTF.

The chain is built from TRBV29-1 and TRBJ1-1; TRBD1 agrees at 10 bases. After removal of 7 bases from V and 0 bases from J, the junction contained 5 bases not matched to a gene. CDR3 size: 14 residues. Germline V gives CDR1 SQVTM, CDR2 ANQGSEA. In DNA, the CDR3 is TGCAGCGAGGGGGGGACAGGGGTGAACACTGAAGCTTTCTTT. Translation gives CSEGGTGVNTEAFF. The full variable domain, its missing parts supplied by reference TRBV29-1 and TRBJ1-1, is SAVISQKPSRDICQRGTSLTIQCQVDSQVTMMFWYRQQPGQSLTLIATANQGSEATYESGFVIDKFPISRPNLTFSTLTVSNMSPEDSSIYLCSEGGTGVNTEAFFGQGTRLTVV.

There are many counts of this clone. The rearrangement links TRBV14 to TRBJ1-1; no clear D. The CDR3 totals 14 residues. Between the trimmed V and J ends, which lost 4 bases and 2 bases, there was a span of 11 bases. Germline lookup yields CDR1 SGHDN and CDR2 FVKESK. This CDR3 reads CASSPSRHNTEAFF. The CDR3 DNA reads TGTGCCAGCAGCCCGTCCAGGCATAACACTGAAGCTTTCTTT.

The CDR3, as DNA: TGTGCCAGCAGTCAGGGTCAGACCTACGAGCAGTACTTC. This gives the protein CASSQGQTYEQYF. The rearrangement uses TRBV12-3 or TRBV12-4 and TRBJ2-7; possibly TRBD1 for D (5 bases). The ends were cut back, 5 bases at V and 2 bases at J, with 10 bases in the middle. This CDR3 comprises 13 residues.

The V and J genes are TRBV5-1 and TRBJ2-3; weak D call: TRBD1 (5 bases). Trimming left V 0 bases short and J 5 bases short, with 10 bases between. The CDR3 runs to 14 residues. The germline gives CDR1 SGHRS, CDR2 YFSETQ. The DNA of the CDR3 is TGCGCCAGCAGCTTGGGGCGGCAGGGAGATACGCAGTATTTT. Amino acids: CASSLGRQGDTQYF.

This sequence joins TRBV29-1 and TRBJ2-3; tentatively, D is TRBD2 (5 bases). The V end was cut by 8 bases, the J end by 2 bases, with 14 bases between. The CDR3 runs to 13 residues. Germline V gene sequence: CDR1 SQVTM, CDR2 ANQGSEA. In DNA, the CDR3 is TGCAGCCCCGGGGTCATCAACACAGATACGCAGTATTTT. Its translation is CSPGVINTDTQYF.

The chain's CDR3 is CASSVGQGTEAFF. Here the CDR3 DNA reads TGTGCCAGCAGCGTTGGTCAGGGCACTGAAGCTTTCTTT. V gene TRBV11-3 combines with J gene TRBJ1-1, with a weak D call TRBD1 (5 bases). Germline CDR1 is SGHNT and CDR2 is YENEEA. The CDR3 extends over 13 amino acids. V was trimmed by 5 bases and J by 4 bases, leaving 11 bases between them.

There are many counts of this clone. The J gene is TRBJ1-6, the V gene TRBV14, with 9 bases fitting TRBD1. Germline V CDR1 and CDR2: SGHDN, FVKESK. V shed 5 bases and J 4 bases; nucleotides not matched to a gene: 6. CDR3 length equals 16 residues. The CDR3 here is CASSGGTGMYNSPLHF. CDR3 DNA sequence: TGTGCCAGCAGCGGAGGGACAGGGATGTATAATTCACCCCTCCACTTT. Complete variable domain (other parts from reference TRBV14 and TRBJ1-6): EAGVTQFPSHSVIEKGQTVTLRCDPISGHDNLYWYRRVMGKEIKFLLHFVKESKQDESGMPNNRFLAERTGGTYSTLKVQPAELEDSGVYFCASSGGTGMYNSPLHFGNGTRLTVT.

The V gene is TRBV30, the J gene TRBJ1-4; D is uncertain. Germline CDR1 is GTSNPN and CDR2 is SVGIG (reference sequence). This CDR3 region has 13 residues. V lost 3 bases, J lost 4 bases, and 9 bases lay in between. CDR3 DNA: TGTGCCTGGAGCAGAGGGAGTAATGAAAAACTGTTTTTT. It specifies CAWSRGSNEKLFF.

This rearrangement joins TRBV5-8 to TRBJ2-1, with 9 bases that match TRBD1. J lost 8 bases, V lost 1 base, and 1 base had no gene match. The CDR3 totals 13 residues. CDR1 and CDR2 from the germline V gene are SGHTS and YDEGEE. The chain's CDR3 is CASSLRDRDEQFF. The CDR3 DNA sequence: TGTGCCAGCAGCTTGCGGGACAGGGATGAGCAGTTCTTC. The whole variable domain, remainder taken from reference TRBV5-8 and TRBJ2-1, is EAGVTQSPTHLIKTRGQQATLRCSPISGHTSVYWYQQALGLGLQFLLWYDEGEERNRGNFPPRFSGRQFPNYSSELNVNALELEDSALYLCASSLRDRDEQFFGPGTRLTVL.

This chain uses TRBV7-7 with TRBJ2-2, with TRBD2 identical over 15 bases. J lost 6 bases, V lost 5 bases, and 4 bases had no gene match. The germline V gene has CDR1 SSHAT and CDR2 FNYEAQ (reference sequence). There are 16 residues in the CDR3. The CDR3: CASSTGLAGGAGELFF. The CDR3, as DNA: TGTGCCAGCAGCACGGGACTAGCGGGGGGCGCCGGGGAGCTGTTTTTT.